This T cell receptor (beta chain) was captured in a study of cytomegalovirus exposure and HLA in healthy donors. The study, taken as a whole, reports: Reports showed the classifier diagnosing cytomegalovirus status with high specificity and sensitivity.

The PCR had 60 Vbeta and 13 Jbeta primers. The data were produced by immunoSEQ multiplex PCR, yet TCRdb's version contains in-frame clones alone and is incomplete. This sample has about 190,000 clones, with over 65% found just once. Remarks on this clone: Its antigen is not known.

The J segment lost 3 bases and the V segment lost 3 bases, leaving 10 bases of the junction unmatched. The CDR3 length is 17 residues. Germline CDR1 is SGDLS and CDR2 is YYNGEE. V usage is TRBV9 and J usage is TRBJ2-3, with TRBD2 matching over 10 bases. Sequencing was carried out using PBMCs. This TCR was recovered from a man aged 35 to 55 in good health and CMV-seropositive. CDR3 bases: TGTGCCAGCAGCGCCAGCGGGGGGGCCAGGAAGACAGATACGCAGTATTTT. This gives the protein CASSASGGARKTDTQYF.